This T cell receptor beta chain was recovered during a study of T cell changes during pregnancy in multiple sclerosis. The table came from immunoSEQ multiplex PCR; TCRdb's copy has only in-frame clones and leaves some out. Among about 24,000 clones, more than 75% were seen once, and the ten largest hold 0.7% to 0.85%. The CDR3 is 15 residues long. The J segment lost 6 bases and the V segment lost 5 bases, leaving 8 bases of the junction unmatched. CDR1 and CDR2 (germline): SGHTA, FQGTGA. This receptor was identified in a female donor in good health, enrolled as a control in a pregnancy study. The chain uses TRBV7-3 and TRBJ2-2; 8 bases align to TRBD1. The specimen comprised CD4+ T cells from peripheral blood mononuclear cells, sampled in the first trimester of pregnancy. CDR3 DNA: TGTGCCAGCAGCCCCCGGACAGGGTGGCCCGGGGAGCTGTTTTTT. Translated, it gives CASSPRTGWPGELFF.